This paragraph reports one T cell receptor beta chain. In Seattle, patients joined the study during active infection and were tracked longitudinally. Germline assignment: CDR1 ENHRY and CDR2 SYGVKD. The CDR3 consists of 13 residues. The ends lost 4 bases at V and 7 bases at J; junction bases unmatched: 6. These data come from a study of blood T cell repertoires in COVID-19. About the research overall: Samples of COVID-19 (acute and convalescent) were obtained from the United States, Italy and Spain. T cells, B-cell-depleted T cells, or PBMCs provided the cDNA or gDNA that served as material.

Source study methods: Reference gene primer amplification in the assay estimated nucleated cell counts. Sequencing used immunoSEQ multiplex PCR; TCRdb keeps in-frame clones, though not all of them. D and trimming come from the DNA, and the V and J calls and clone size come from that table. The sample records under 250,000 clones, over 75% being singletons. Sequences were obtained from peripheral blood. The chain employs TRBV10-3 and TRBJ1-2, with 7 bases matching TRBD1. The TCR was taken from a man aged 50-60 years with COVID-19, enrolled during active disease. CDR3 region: CAISGTTGPGYTF. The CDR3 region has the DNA TGTGCCATCAGTGGCACGACAGGGCCTGGCTACACCTTC.